Each of the 20 T cell receptor beta chains below was sequenced from the same sample in a study of OX40 agonist ivuxolimab in advanced cancers. Clones were read by immunoSEQ multiplex PCR, and TCRdb kept only the in-frame ones, dropping some. The table lists about 52,000 clones, 80% to 90% of them singletons. The starting material was CD4+ or CD8+ T cells sorted from blood, obtained in a trial of the OX40 agonist ivuxolimab. These receptors all stem from an adult with an advanced solid tumor such as melanoma, head and neck, liver or kidney cancer.

The gene calls are TRBV19 and TRBJ2-2; D not certain. V lost 3 bases to trimming and J lost 0 bases, with 8 bases between them. This CDR3 has 15 amino acids. Germline V CDR1 and CDR2: LNHDA, SQIVND (reference sequence). Written as DNA, the CDR3 is TGTGCCAGTAGTATTAATCGGGCGAACACCGGGGAGCTGTTTTTT. Translated, it gives CASSINRANTGELFF.

The chain uses TRBV5-1 and TRBJ1-6; unclear D gene. Trimming removed 4 bases from V and 9 bases from J, with 14 bases in between. This CDR3 region has 14 residues. The germline CDR1 and CDR2 sequences are SGHRS and YFSETQ. CDR3 sequence reads: CASSPGGRGSPLHF. The DNA for the CDR3 is TGCGCCAGCAGCCCTGGCGGCCGGGGTTCACCCCTCCACTTT.

The rearrangement links TRBV9 to TRBJ2-7, with 10 bases lining up with TRBD1. V gave up 2 bases and J gave up 2 bases; unmatched junction bases: 4. Per the germline V gene, CDR1 is SGDLS and CDR2 is YYNGEE. The CDR3 is 15 residues long. The CDR3 coding sequence is TGTGCCAGCAGCGTTGGGGGGACAGGGGCCTACGAGCAGTACTTC. This gives the protein CASSVGGTGAYEQYF.

The chain recombines TRBV6-1 with TRBJ1-1; D gene ambiguous. This CDR3 has 12 residues. Germline V gene data show CDR1 as MNHNS and CDR2 as SASEGT. V was cut by 2 bases and J by 3 bases, with 4 bases left in between. CDR3 in amino acids: CASSEQYTEAFF. The CDR3 bases are TGTGCCAGCAGTGAACAGTACACTGAAGCTTTCTTT.

This chain uses TRBV6-1 with TRBJ1-5; D gene uncertain. This CDR3 region has 13 residues. Looked up from germline, CDR1 is MNHNS and CDR2 is SASEGT. V was shortened by 8 bases and J by 9 bases, with 17 bases between the two germline ends. The CDR3 sequence: CASLSLVAGPQHF. As DNA, the CDR3 is TGTGCCAGCCTATCCCTGGTTGCTGGGCCCCAGCATTTT.

To note about this clone: Other DNA variants within this sample encode the same CDR3. V usage is TRBV5-1 and J usage is TRBJ2-1; tentative D call: TRBD1 (6 bases). Per germline, CDR1 SGHRS and CDR2 YFSETQ. Between the trimmed V and J ends, which lost 0 bases and 3 bases, there was a span of 10 bases. The CDR3 has 15 amino acids. CDR3 protein: CASSLGGQLYNEQFF. CDR3 DNA sequence: TGCGCCAGCAGCTTGGGGGGGCAACTCTACAATGAGCAGTTCTTC.

This sequence joins TRBV19 and TRBJ2-5; TRBD2 aligns across 11 bases. The length of the CDR3 is 15 residues. Unmatched junction bases numbered 4, after V lost 3 bases and J lost 4 bases. Germline V gives CDR1 LNHDA, CDR2 SQIVND (reference sequence). CDR3 in DNA: TGTGCCAGTAGTATGGGTCTAGCGGGGGGAGAGACCCAGTACTTC. This gives the protein CASSMGLAGGETQYF.

For this clone: Other DNA variants within this sample encode the same CDR3. This rearrangement joins TRBV6-5 to TRBJ2-6; D is uncertain. Trimming cost V 2 bases and J 3 bases, with 2 bases left between them. This CDR3 has 13 residues. Germline assignment: CDR1 MNHEY and CDR2 SVGAGI. CDR3 amino acids: CASSYSGANVLTF. The CDR3, as DNA: TGTGCCAGCAGTTACAGTGGGGCCAACGTCCTGACTTTC.

The CDR3 reads CASIGSQGGTEAFF. CDR3 nucleotides: TGTGCCAGTATAGGGAGTCAGGGAGGAACTGAAGCTTTCTTT. The chain carries TRBV19 and TRBJ1-1, with a tentative D call TRBD1 (5 bases). This CDR3 contains 14 residues. Germline CDR1 and CDR2: LNHDA and SQIVND (reference sequence). Trimming removed 7 bases from V and 5 bases from J, with 17 bases in between.

The chain combines TRBV19 with TRBJ1-3; D uncertain. The CDR3 contains 13 residues. CDR1 is LNHDA, CDR2 SQIVND, per germline (reference sequence). V was clipped by 5 bases and J by 8 bases, with 13 bases between them. The CDR3 is CASSPRVGDTIYF. Written as DNA, the CDR3 is TGTGCCAGTAGTCCCCGGGTCGGGGACACCATATATTTT.

The V call is TRBV10-2, the J call TRBJ1-4; no clear D gene. The CDR3 consists of 12 residues. The germline CDR1 and CDR2 sequences are WSHSY and SAAADI. Trimming pared 4 bases from V and 8 bases from J, leaving 8 bases between. The CDR3 nucleotides are TGCGCCAGCAGTGCACCGGGCGAAAAACTGTTTTTT. It translates to CASSAPGEKLFF.

This chain links TRBV6-6 with TRBJ1-6; 11 bases are a match to TRBD1. CDR1 is MNHNY and CDR2 is SVGAGI in the germline V gene (reference sequence). The CDR3 loop spans 15 amino acids. After removal of 4 bases from V and 7 bases from J, the junction contained 3 bases not matched to a gene. CDR3 nucleotide sequence: TGTGCCAGCAGTTCCGGGACAGGGGGAAATTCACCCCTCCACTTT. Encoded protein: CASSSGTGGNSPLHF.

The V call is TRBV6-5, the J call TRBJ2-3, with 8 bases that match TRBD2. The CDR3 length is 14 residues. Germline V gene lookup returns CDR1 MNHEY and CDR2 SVGAGI. V was pared by 6 bases and J by 4 bases, with 6 bases of the junction left unmatched. The CDR3, as DNA: TGTGCCAGCAGCCCCGGGGGGGCCCCAGATACGCAGTATTTT. Its protein is CASSPGGAPDTQYF.

This chain links TRBV18 with TRBJ1-5; D is perhaps TRBD1 (6 bases). Trimming cost V 5 bases and J 7 bases, with 24 bases left between them. The CDR3 length is 17 residues. The V gene's germline CDR1 is KGHSH and CDR2 LQKENI. The CDR3 sequence: CASSAHAGVDSGQPQHF. CDR3 nucleotides: TGTGCCAGCTCAGCCCATGCAGGGGTTGATAGCGGCCAGCCCCAGCATTTT.

The chain uses TRBV9 and TRBJ2-3; D gene uncertain. Trimming took off 2 bases at V and 2 bases at J, with 15 bases between the two ends. The CDR3 totals 16 residues. Germline V CDR1 and CDR2: SGDLS, YYNGEE. The CDR3 bases are TGTGCCAGCAGCGTTGGGGTTTGGGCCCCCACAGATACGCAGTATTTT. It specifies CASSVGVWAPTDTQYF.

V usage is TRBV11-2 and J usage is TRBJ1-2; D is uncertain. With 5 bases removed from V and 8 bases from J, the gap between germline ends came to 12 bases. Germline loops: CDR1 SGHAT, CDR2 FQNNGV. The CDR3 is 12 amino acids. The CDR3 coding sequence is TGTGCCAGCAGCCTCGGGCCCGGAGGCTACACCTTC. Translating gives CASSLGPGGYTF.

The CDR3 here is CSVPSGTAGNYGYTF. In DNA form, the CDR3 reads TGCAGCGTCCCCAGCGGGACAGCGGGAAACTATGGCTACACCTTC. This chain joins TRBV29-1 and TRBJ1-2; 7 positions match TRBD1. Trimming removed 6 bases from V and 2 bases from J; junction bases left unmatched: 12. The germline CDR1 and CDR2 sequences are SQVTM and ANQGSEA. This CDR3 region has 15 residues. The entire variable domain, with the rest obtained from reference TRBV29-1 and TRBJ1-2, is as follows: SAVISQKPSRDICQRGTSLTIQCQVDSQVTMMFWYRQQPGQSLTLIATANQGSEATYESGFVIDKFPISRPNLTFSTLTVSNMSPEDSSIYLCSVPSGTAGNYGYTFGSGTRLTVV.

The CDR3 nucleotides read TGTGCCAGCAGCCAAGGGGACAGGAGGTTGGACACCATATATTTT. It translates to CASSQGDRRLDTIYF. The V and J genes are TRBV6-5 and TRBJ1-3; 8 positions match TRBD1. The CDR3 has 15 residues. Germline V CDR1 and CDR2: MNHEY, SVGAGI. V gave up 6 bases and J gave up 8 bases; unmatched junction bases: 12.

The rearrangement joins TRBV5-5 to TRBJ1-1, with D perhaps TRBD1 (5 bases). Between the trimmed V and J ends, which lost 3 bases and 10 bases, there was a span of 16 bases. Germline V gives CDR1 SGHKS, CDR2 YYEKEE (reference sequence). The CDR3 spans 13 residues. The CDR3 protein is CASSSGQQVLAFF. In DNA, the CDR3 is TGTGCCAGCAGCTCCGGCCAACAGGTTTTAGCTTTCTTT. Looking up the rest from reference TRBV5-5 and TRBJ1-1 gives the full variable domain: DAGVTQSPTHLIKTRGQQVTLRCSPISGHKSVSWYQQVLGQGPQFIFQYYEKEERGRGNFPDRFSARQFPNYSSELNVNALLLGDSALYLCASSSGQQVLAFFGQGTRLTVV.

This clone was observed a few times. The CDR3 loop is CASSVNRGQNTEAFF. The DNA of the CDR3 is TGTGCCAGCAGCGTAAACAGGGGGCAGAACACTGAAGCTTTCTTT. The rearrangement uses TRBV11-2 and TRBJ1-1; 9 bases align to TRBD1. The CDR3 runs to 15 residues. V shed 5 bases and J 1 base; nucleotides not matched to a gene: 5. CDR1 SGHAT and CDR2 FQNNGV come from the germline V gene. The whole variable domain, filled in from reference TRBV11-2 and TRBJ1-1, reads EAGVAQSPRYKIIEKRQSVAFWCNPISGHATLYWYQQILGQGPKLLIQFQNNGVVDDSQLPKDRFSAERLKGVDSTLKIQPAKLEDSAVYLCASSVNRGQNTEAFFGQGTRLTVV.